This T cell receptor (beta chain) derives from a study of CD8+ T cells in alopecia areata. As the sequencing template, cDNA was produced by extracting RNA and reverse transcribing it. Measured with immunoSEQ multiplex PCR; TCRdb has only the in-frame clones, and not every one. Sampling found over 100,000 clones, none seen once. This clone appeared a few times. Its antigen is still unknown. Genes and germline are mouse. The CDR3 end lies 4 residues beyond the end of the read and is filled in from the germline J gene. Study-level points and caveats: Clonality exceeded that of normal scalp in lesional scalp, most notably in alopecia totalis/universalis.

Germline-derived CDR1 and CDR2 are NNHNN and SYGAGS (reference sequence). Trimming left V 2 bases short and J 0 bases short, with 9 bases between. The CDR3 spans 14 residues. This chain joins TRBV13-2 and TRBJ2-7; D is unresolved. The receptor comes from a C3H/HeJ mouse with alopecia areata. Mouse MHC haplotype: H2-k. Sequencing input: lesional skin. Partial CDR3 DNA: TGTGCCAGCGGTGAACAGACAAGCTCCTAT. It specifies CASGEQTSSY. The entire CDR3 is CASGEQTSSYEQYF.